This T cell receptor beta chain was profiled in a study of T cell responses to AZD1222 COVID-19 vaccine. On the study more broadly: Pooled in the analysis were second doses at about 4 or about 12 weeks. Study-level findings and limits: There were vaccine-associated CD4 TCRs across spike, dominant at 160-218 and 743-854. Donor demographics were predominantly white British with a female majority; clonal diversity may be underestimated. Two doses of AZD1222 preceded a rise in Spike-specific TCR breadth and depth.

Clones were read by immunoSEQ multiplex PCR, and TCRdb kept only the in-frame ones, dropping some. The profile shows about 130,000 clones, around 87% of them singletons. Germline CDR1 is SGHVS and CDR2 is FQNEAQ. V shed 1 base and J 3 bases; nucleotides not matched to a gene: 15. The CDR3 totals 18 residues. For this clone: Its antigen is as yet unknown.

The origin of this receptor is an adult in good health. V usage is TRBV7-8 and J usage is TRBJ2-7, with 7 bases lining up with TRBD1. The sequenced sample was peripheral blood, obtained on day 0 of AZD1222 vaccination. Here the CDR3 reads CASSLDLAGGSLFYEQYF. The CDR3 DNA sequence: TGTGCCAGCAGCTTAGACCTAGCAGGGGGTTCCCTTTTCTACGAGCAGTACTTC.